This entry lists 12 T cell receptor beta chains sequenced from one sample in a study of T cell responses to AZD1222 COVID-19 vaccine (dated by TCRdb to about 2021). The receptor library was made with the immunoSEQ multiplex PCR assay. This immuneACCESS table, as held by TCRdb, lists in-frame sequences with V and J called but not all clones. Of the missing ones, under half trace to an unresolved V gene in checked studies; the others have no known cause. The sample yields about 95,000 clones; approximately 91% were counted once. The ten largest clonotypes hold less than 4% of the sample. What this sample's time point label stands for: baseline before first vaccination. The sample here was peripheral blood, taken on day 0 of AZD1222 vaccination. Receptor source: an adult in good health.

Written as DNA, the CDR3 is TGTGCCAGCAGTTACACTGGGGGGGGCTCCTACGAGCAGTACTTC. Its protein is CASSYTGGGSYEQYF. This chain links TRBV6-5 with TRBJ2-7, with 7 bases lining up with TRBD2. CDR3 length equals 15 residues. V lost 2 bases and J lost 0; bases outside the gene matches: 4. Germline CDR1 is MNHEY and CDR2 is SVGAGI.

The chain links TRBV30 to TRBJ2-1; a weak D match, TRBD1 (6 bases). V was cut by 4 bases and J by 4 bases, with 14 bases left in between. CDR3 length: 14 residues. Germline loops: CDR1 GTSNPN, CDR2 SVGIG (reference sequence). CDR3 residues: CAWTGRGQYNEQFF. The CDR3 DNA reads TGTGCCTGGACAGGTCGGGGACAATACAATGAGCAGTTCTTC.

The J gene is TRBJ2-3, the V gene TRBV4-2, with D tentatively TRBD2 (7 bases). The germline V gene encodes CDR1 LGHNA and CDR2 YNFKEQ. Trimming cost V 4 bases and J 4 bases, with 12 bases left between them. The CDR3 is 14 residues long. The CDR3 protein is CASSRGGEADTQYF. The DNA for the CDR3 is TGTGCCAGCAGCCGGGGGGGCGAGGCAGATACGCAGTATTTT.

The J gene is TRBJ1-5, the V gene TRBV12-3 or TRBV12-4, with D tentatively TRBD1 (6 bases). V lost 5 bases, J lost 3 bases, and 8 bases lay in between. This CDR3 spans 13 amino acids. CDR3 coding DNA: TGTGCCAGCAGTGGACAGATCAATCAGCCCCAGCATTTT. It is translated as CASSGQINQPQHF.

This clone was recorded only once. The CDR3 loop reads CASSHRPQSGGMGNEQFF. The CDR3 nucleotides read TGTGCCAGCAGCCACCGGCCGCAAAGCGGGGGAATGGGCAATGAGCAGTTCTTC. This chain joins TRBV14 and TRBJ2-1, with 8 bases lining up with TRBD2. The germline V gene has CDR1 SGHDN and CDR2 FVKESK. The CDR3 totals 18 residues. V was clipped by 3 bases and J by 6 bases; unmatched bases: 16.

This sequence joins TRBV12-3 or TRBV12-4 and TRBJ2-3; D gene ambiguous. V lost 3 bases and J 4 bases, leaving 8 bases between the germline ends. The CDR3 has 13 amino acids. CDR3 sequence reads: CASSFLGADTQYF. In nucleotides, the CDR3 is TGTGCCAGCAGTTTTTTGGGTGCAGATACGCAGTATTTT.

The chain couples TRBV3-1 (or the pseudogene TRBV3-2) to TRBJ2-7; TRBD2 matches at 13 bases. This CDR3 has 16 residues. Germline V CDR1 and CDR2: LGHDT, YNNKEL (reference sequence). V gave up 3 bases and J gave up 7 bases; unmatched junction bases: 9. CDR3 protein: CASSQVRLAGGGEQYF. CDR3 DNA sequence: TGTGCCAGCAGCCAGGTCCGACTAGCGGGGGGAGGTGAGCAGTACTTC.

J is TRBJ1-6 and V is TRBV10-3, with TRBD1 identical over 8 bases. CDR3 length equals 13 residues. J lost 10 bases, V lost 6 bases, and 5 bases had no gene match. The germline V gene has CDR1 ENHRY and CDR2 SYGVKD. The CDR3 sequence is CAIRGQVDSPLHF. The CDR3 DNA reads as TGTGCCATCAGGGGACAGGTAGACTCACCCCTCCACTTT.

The V and J genes are TRBV19 and TRBJ2-7; the D call may be TRBD1 or TRBD2 (5 bases each). Germline values: CDR1 LNHDA, CDR2 SQIVND (reference sequence). The CDR3 totals 14 residues. Between the trimmed V and J ends, which lost 3 bases and 3 bases, there was a span of 12 bases. The CDR3 DNA follows: TGTGCCAGTAGTATCCGGGACGGCTACTACGAGCAGTACTTC. It is translated as CASSIRDGYYEQYF.

The chain uses TRBV5-1 and TRBJ1-5; D is undetermined. The V gene lost 8 bases and the J gene lost 7 bases, with 7 bases spanning the gap. Germline CDR1 SGHRS, CDR2 YFSETQ. The CDR3 contains 10 residues. CDR3 protein: CARAGQPQHF. For the CDR3, the DNA is TGCGCCAGGGCTGGACAGCCCCAGCATTTT.

The chain joins TRBV3-1 (or the pseudogene TRBV3-2) to TRBJ2-4; D might be TRBD1 or TRBD2, each matching 5 bases. The germline V and J ends were trimmed by 3 bases and 8 bases, with 14 bases remaining between them. CDR1 LGHDT and CDR2 YNNKEL come from the germline V gene (reference sequence). CDR3 length: 14 residues. The CDR3 DNA sequence: TGTGCCAGCAGCCAGGCCGGGATGGGGCACATTCAGTACTTC. Translation: CASSQAGMGHIQYF.

The genes are TRBV28 and TRBJ2-6; D is ambiguous. V lost 5 bases and J 0 bases, leaving 8 bases between the germline ends. There are 15 residues in the CDR3. Germline CDR1 is MDHEN and CDR2 is SYDVKM. The CDR3 protein is CASSPLSSGANVLTF. CDR3 nucleotides: TGTGCCAGCAGTCCTCTCAGCTCTGGGGCCAACGTCCTGACTTTC.